The 7 T cell receptor beta chains given below trace back to one sample, sequenced in a study of blood T cell repertoires in COVID-19. TCRdb's table, derived via immunoSEQ multiplex PCR, lists solely in-frame clones and lacks some. Of about 240,000 clones listed, under 85% were seen once; the top ten hold approximately 5.7%. Sequencing was done on a sample of peripheral blood. These receptors were collected from a human donor in a cohort sampled during active COVID-19.

The J gene is TRBJ2-7, the V gene TRBV3-1 (or the pseudogene TRBV3-2); TRBD2 is a possible D gene (6 bases). Germline V lookup: CDR1 LGHDT, CDR2 YNNKEL (reference sequence). Trimming shortened V by 1 base and J by 4 bases, and 14 bases separated the two germline ends. The CDR3 runs 15 residues. This CDR3 is CASSQGGLGDYEQYF. Here the CDR3 DNA reads TGTGCCAGCAGCCAAGGGGGACTCGGGGATTACGAGCAGTACTTC.

This clone occurred once. This chain links TRBV9 with TRBJ2-6; possibly TRBD2 for D (6 bases). Germline loops: CDR1 SGDLS, CDR2 YYNGEE. The CDR3 has 16 amino acids. Trimming took off 3 bases at V and 1 base at J, with 11 bases between the two ends. The CDR3 is CASSGPGASGANVLTF. In nucleotides, the CDR3 is TGTGCCAGCAGCGGACCGGGAGCGTCTGGGGCCAACGTCCTGACTTTC.

This clone was counted between two and nine times. The chain has TRBV3-1 (or the pseudogene TRBV3-2) and TRBJ2-7; 14 bases are a match to TRBD2. The CDR3 length is 18 residues. Germline V gene data show CDR1 as LGHDT and CDR2 as YNNKEL (reference sequence). V dropped 4 bases and J dropped 0; count of bases not matched to a gene: 8. Here the CDR3 DNA reads TGTGCCAGCAGCCCGACTAGCGGGGGGGCCGGGAGCTCCTACGAGCAGTACTTC. Translation gives CASSPTSGGAGSSYEQYF.

J is TRBJ1-2 and V is TRBV19; D perhaps matches TRBD1 (6 bases). The CDR3 covers 13 residues. V lost 6 bases and J lost 2, with 10 bases in between. From germline, CDR1 is LNHDA and CDR2 SQIVND (reference sequence). The CDR3 loop reads CASSLTGNYGYTF. The CDR3 nucleotides are TGTGCCAGTAGCCTAACAGGGAACTATGGCTACACCTTC.

The table lists this clone with a count of one. The rearrangement uses TRBV2 and TRBJ1-5; 8 bases map to TRBD1. Germline trimming cut 6 bases from V and 7 bases from J; bases unmatched to any gene: 8. CDR3 length: 14 residues. The V gene's germline CDR1 is SNHLY and CDR2 FYNNEI. The CDR3 DNA reads as TGTGCCAGCAGAAATGACAGGGGACGACAGCCCCAGCATTTT. Amino acids: CASRNDRGRQPQHF.

This chain links TRBV7-6 with TRBJ2-1, with D hard to call. Germline V CDR1 and CDR2: SGHVS, FNYEAQ. Trimming removed 6 bases from V and 1 base from J, with 13 bases in between. The CDR3 has 15 amino acids. In DNA form, the CDR3 reads TGTGCCAGCAGTTTGACACAGCATTCCTACAATGAGCAGTTCTTC. Translation: CASSLTQHSYNEQFF.

The chain has TRBV12-3 or TRBV12-4 and TRBJ1-4; D uncertain. V was trimmed by 5 bases and J by 6 bases, leaving 10 bases between them. The CDR3 length is 13 residues. The CDR3 sequence is CASSLAQDEKLFF. In nucleotides, the CDR3 is TGTGCCAGCAGTCTGGCTCAAGATGAAAAACTGTTTTTT.